This record concerns one TCR beta chain sequence. Germline V gives CDR1 SGHVS, CDR2 FQNEAQ. CDR3 length equals 14 residues. With V trimmed by 5 bases and J by 3 bases, 6 bases remained unmatched. This table comes from immunoSEQ multiplex PCR, and its TCRdb copy is limited to in-frame clones, with some not included. The table shows about 79,000 clones, with approximately 91% occurring only once. The sample originates from a study of technical replicates of blood from several donors. The sequenced sample consisted of T cells isolated from PBMCs. The chain recombines TRBV7-8 with TRBJ2-7; 8 bases fit TRBD1. This clonotype was sampled from a human donor in good health. Some clones in this sample may be carry-over from other donors' samples. The CDR3: CASSASTGDYEQYF. The CDR3 nucleotides read TGTGCCAGCAGCGCCTCGACAGGGGACTACGAGCAGTACTTC.